Presented here are 3 T cell receptor beta chains from one specimen sequenced in a study of patients and donors after allogeneic stem cell transplantation (dated by TCRdb to the early 2020s). The method behind the library was RT-PCR. TCRdb names NextSeq 550 as the instrument used. The public reads were reprocessed in TCRdb via fastp at Q25 and MiXCR, keeping in-frame beta chains. CDR3 protein duplicates are merged, each entry listing the most common genes and DNA. Across this sample there are 410,000 or so distinct CDR3 sequences, with approximately 16% seen only once. In total, the top ten clones hold around 7.2% of the sample. What was sequenced was blood, either unsorted or a sorted T cell fraction (not recorded which). These receptors all come from a human donor who was either an allogeneic HSCT recipient or a stem cell or donor lymphocyte infusion donor (not recorded which). It is not recorded whose cells these are; they may come from a transplant donor.

This clonotype was detected a few times. For the CDR3, the DNA is TGTGCCAGCGGACGGCCTAATGAAAAACTGTTTTTT. It yields the protein CASGRPNEKLFF. This chain uses TRBV7-6 with TRBJ1-4; D is unresolved. This CDR3 contains 12 residues. Germline V lookup: CDR1 SGHVS, CDR2 FNYEAQ. V lost 8 bases and J lost 3, with 7 bases in between.

This chain connects TRBV6-1 to TRBJ1-2; TRBD1 matches 9 bases. The CDR3 consists of 13 residues. Germline lookup yields CDR1 MNHNS and CDR2 SASEGT. Trimming took 7 bases from V and 3 from J; bases not matched to a gene: 3. CDR3 in amino acids: CASNRDRDYGYTF. As DNA, the CDR3 is TGTGCCAGCAACCGGGACAGGGACTATGGCTACACCTTC.

This chain connects TRBV15 to TRBJ2-1, with D maybe TRBD1 (6 bases). The CDR3 runs to 14 residues. Trimming shortened V by 8 bases and J by 2 bases, and 13 bases separated the two germline ends. Looked up from germline, CDR1 is LNHNV and CDR2 is YYDKDF (reference sequence). CDR3 residues: CATASQGAYNEQFF. The CDR3, as DNA: TGTGCCACCGCCTCACAGGGTGCCTACAATGAGCAGTTCTTC.